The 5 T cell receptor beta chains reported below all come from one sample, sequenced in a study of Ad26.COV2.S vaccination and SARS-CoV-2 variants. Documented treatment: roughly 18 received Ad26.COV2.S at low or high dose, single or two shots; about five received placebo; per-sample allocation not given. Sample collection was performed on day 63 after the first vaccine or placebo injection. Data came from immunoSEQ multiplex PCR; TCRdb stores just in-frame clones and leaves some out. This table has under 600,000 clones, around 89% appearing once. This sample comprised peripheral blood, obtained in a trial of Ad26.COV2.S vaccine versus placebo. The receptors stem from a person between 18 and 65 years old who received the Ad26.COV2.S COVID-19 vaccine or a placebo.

The CDR3 protein is CASSLTGGRNEQFF. The CDR3 nucleotides read TGTGCCAGCTCTCTCACAGGGGGTAGGAATGAGCAGTTCTTC. The chain links TRBV18 to TRBJ2-1; 8 bases match TRBD1. The V gene end was trimmed by 6 bases and the J gene end by 7 bases; junction bases not matched to a gene: 8. CDR3 length: 14 amino acids. Germline V gene lookup returns CDR1 KGHSH and CDR2 LQKENI.

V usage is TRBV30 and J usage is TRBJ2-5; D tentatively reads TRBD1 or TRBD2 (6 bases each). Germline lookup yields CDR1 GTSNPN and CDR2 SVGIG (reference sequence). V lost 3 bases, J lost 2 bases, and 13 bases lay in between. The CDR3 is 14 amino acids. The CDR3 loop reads CAWSARGGQETQYF. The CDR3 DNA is TGTGCCTGGAGCGCTAGAGGGGGGCAAGAGACCCAGTACTTC. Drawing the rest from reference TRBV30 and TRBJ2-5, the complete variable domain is SQTIHQWPATLVQPVGSPLSLECTVEGTSNPNLYWYRQAAGRGLQLLFYSVGIGQISSEVPQNLSASRPQDRQFILSSKKLLLSDSGFYLCAWSARGGQETQYFGPGTRLLVL.

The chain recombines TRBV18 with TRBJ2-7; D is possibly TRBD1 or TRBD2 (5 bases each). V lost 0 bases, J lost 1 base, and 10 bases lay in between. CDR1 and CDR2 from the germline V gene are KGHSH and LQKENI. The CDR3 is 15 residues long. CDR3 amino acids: CASSPPGTASYEQYF. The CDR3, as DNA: TGTGCCAGCTCACCACCCGGGACCGCGTCCTACGAGCAGTACTTC.

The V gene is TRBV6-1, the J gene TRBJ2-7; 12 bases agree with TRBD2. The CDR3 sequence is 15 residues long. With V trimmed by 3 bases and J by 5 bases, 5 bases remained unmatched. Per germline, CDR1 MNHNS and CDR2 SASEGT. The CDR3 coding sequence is TGTGCCAGCAGTGAGCTAGCGGGAGGGGGCGACGAGCAGTACTTC. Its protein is CASSELAGGGDEQYF.

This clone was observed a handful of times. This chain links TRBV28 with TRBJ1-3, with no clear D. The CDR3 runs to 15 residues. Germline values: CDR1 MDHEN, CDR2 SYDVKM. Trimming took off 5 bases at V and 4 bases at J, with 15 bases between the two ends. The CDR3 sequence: CASSDLSAGGNTIYF. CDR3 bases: TGTGCCAGCAGTGACTTATCGGCAGGCGGAAACACCATATATTTT.